This T cell receptor (beta chain) originates from a study of blood T cells in healthy people across ages. As for the study in general: About one barcoded beta molecule was captured per two T cells (by template switching).

To note about this clonotype: Its specificity is not known.

Study-level results: It was not known whether donors were CMV positive (a possible confounder of expanded clonotype changes).

V gave up 7 bases and J gave up 4 bases; unmatched junction bases: 6. The germline V gene encodes CDR1 LGHDT and CDR2 YNNKEL (reference sequence). The CDR3 has 14 amino acids. A second PCR, run for about 7 to 11 cycles, used a sample-barcoded 5' primer plus a J-beta primer mix. Researchers report that a template-switch adaptor with 12 random nucleotides tagged each cDNA molecule. TCRdb re-derived calls from the 5' RACE reads in MiXCR, one entry per CDR3 protein. Among about 640,000 distinct CDR3 sequences listed, approximately 30% were seen once. The sequencing input was blood. The source of this sequence is an elderly woman in good health. J is TRBJ2-3 and V is TRBV3-1; TRBD1 aligns across 9 bases. The CDR3 loop is CASKIQGASDTQYF. For the CDR3, the DNA is TGTGCCAGCAAGATACAGGGGGCATCAGATACGCAGTATTTT.